This TCR beta chain comes out of a study of CD8 T cells in ankylosing spondylitis. Points from the study as a whole: Apparently characteristic of ankylosing spondylitis blood was a TCR beta motif (fewer than 10 highly homologous variants).

Only a few counts were recorded for this clonotype. What it binds is not known. In TCRdb, the 5' RACE reads were re-called with MiXCR into one record per CDR3 protein. Of 130,000 or so distinct CDR3 sequences in the sample, roughly 15% were seen once. This sequence originates from a male donor with ankylosing spondylitis. Sequenced sample: blood, either unsorted or a sorted T cell fraction (not recorded which).

In DNA, the CDR3 is TGTGCCACCGAGGGTGGTGAGTACAATGAGCAGTTCTTC. Translation: CATEGGEYNEQFF. This chain uses TRBV24-1 with TRBJ2-1, with D possibly matching TRBD2 (5 bases). V lost 9 bases to trimming and J lost 4 bases, with 12 bases between them. CDR3 length: 13 residues. Germline CDR1 reads KGHDR; CDR2 reads SFDVKD.